Sequencing of this T cell receptor beta chain was carried out in a study of blood T cell repertoires in COVID-19. Study-level background: In each case, the material was cDNA or gDNA derived from T cells, B-cell-depleted T cells, or PBMCs.

Per the original data handling: It was from reference gene primer amplification that nucleated cell counts were estimated. Libraries were prepared by immunoSEQ multiplex PCR; TCRdb keeps only in-frame clonotypes and omits some of them. V and J calls and clone size are given by that table; D and trimming were obtained from the DNA. This table holds around 160,000 clones, more than 80% found once. This clone was counted only a few times. This CDR3 has 14 amino acids. Germline-derived CDR1 and CDR2 are LGHDT and YNNKEL (reference sequence). Trimming cost V 4 bases and J 5 bases, with 14 bases left between them.

This chain uses TRBV3-1 (or the pseudogene TRBV3-2) with TRBJ1-1; D is ambiguous. The sequence was collected from a woman aged 55-69 years with COVID-19, enrolled during active disease. Sequenced sample: peripheral blood. CDR3 nucleotides: TGTGCCAGCAGCCTCAAAAGCGGAGGTACTGAAGCTTTCTTT. Residues: CASSLKSGGTEAFF.